A selection of T cell receptor beta chains follows, all from one sample in a study of CD4+ T cells in melanoma. Clones were read by immunoSEQ multiplex PCR, and TCRdb kept only the in-frame ones, dropping some. This sample yields fewer than 150,000 clones, of which roughly 91% are seen a single time; less than 2% belongs to the top ten. Receptors originate from a human donor with melanoma. Both conserved end residues are part of each CDR3. A D gene is named only where the DNA matches it firmly. Clone size appears in some rows only: once, few, many, or a class for an expanded clone.

>TRBJ2-7|once|TRBV5-4|NA
CASSFGRQRGGYEQYF
TGTGCCAGCAGCTTCGGGCGGCAACGGGGAGGCTACGAGCAGTACTTC
>TRBJ2-7|NA|TRBV5-1|NA
CASSPDPGTRRGSEQYF
TGCGCCAGCAGCCCCGACCCCGGGACCCGAAGAGGTTCCGAGCAGTACTTC
>TRBJ2-7|once|TRBV2|NA
CASSGSRGYEQYF
TGTGCCAGCAGTGGAAGTCGAGGCTACGAGCAGTACTTC
>TRBJ1-3|NA|TRBV30|NA
CAWSVRNEGNTIYF
TGTGCCTGGAGTGTACGGAACGAGGGAAACACCATATATTTT
>TRBJ1-6|NA|TRBV4-2|NA
CASSQVNSPLHF
TGTGCCAGCAGCCAGGTTAATTCACCCCTCCACTTT
>TRBJ1-1|once|TRBV7-9|NA
CASSLDRFYTEAFF
TGTGCCAGCAGCTTAGACAGATTTTACACTGAAGCTTTCTTT
>TRBJ2-2|NA|TRBV7-9|NA
CASSLGAPDPGELFF
TGTGCCAGCAGCTTAGGAGCCCCGGATCCCGGGGAGCTGTTTTTT
>TRBJ1-6|NA|TRBV27|NA
CASSLSWGGASPLHF
TGTGCCAGCAGTTTAAGTTGGGGGGGTGCCTCACCCCTCCACTTT
>TRBJ1-2|NA|TRBV9|TRBD1
CASSDRTGFGYTF
TGTGCCAGCAGCGATCGGACAGGGTTTGGCTACACCTTC
>TRBJ2-5|NA|TRBV4-1|NA
CASSQGGTTLGGWQETQYF
TGCGCCAGCAGCCAAGGAGGGACTACCCTAGGGGGGTGGCAAGAGACCCAGTACTTC
>TRBJ1-4|NA|TRBV6-1|TRBD1
CASSATGTVNEKLFF
TGTGCCAGCAGTGCAACCGGGACAGTTAATGAAAAACTGTTTTTT
>TRBJ1-2|NA|TRBV9|NA
CASSVGQGNYGYTF
TGTGCCAGCAGCGTAGGTCAGGGTAACTATGGCTACACCTTC
>TRBJ2-5|NA|TRBV7-8|TRBD2
CASSLAFQGGQETQYF
TGTGCCAGCAGCTTAGCCTTCCAGGGAGGGCAAGAGACCCAGTACTTC
>TRBJ1-3|NA|TRBV12-5|TRBD1
CASGLLTGVGNTIYF
TGTGCTAGTGGTTTGCTGACAGGGGTTGGAAACACCATATATTTT
>TRBJ2-7|NA|TRBV13|TRBD1
CASSPAGTGMGEQYF
TGTGCCAGCAGCCCAGCCGGGACAGGGATGGGCGAGCAGTACTTC
>TRBJ2-1|NA|TRBV7-6|NA
CASSLVGGVNGNEQFF
TGTGCCAGCAGCTTAGTCGGCGGGGTTAACGGGAATGAGCAGTTCTTC
>TRBJ1-1|NA|TRBV29-1|NA
CSAGRGQNTEAFF
TGCAGCGCCGGACGGGGACAGAACACTGAAGCTTTCTTT
>TRBJ2-7|NA|TRBV21-1|NA
CASSKGLDGPPSQPGVYEQYF
TGTGCCAGCAGCAAAGGTTTGGACGGCCCCCCCAGTCAACCCGGCGTCTACGAGCAGTACTTC
>TRBJ2-1|few|TRBV5-1|TRBD2
CASRTSGSHYQYNEQFF
TGCGCCAGCAGGACTAGCGGGAGCCACTACCAATACAATGAGCAGTTCTTC
>TRBJ2-7|NA|TRBV5-1|NA
CASRDGPLGFGYEQYF
TGCGCCAGCAGAGACGGGCCCCTTGGATTCGGCTACGAGCAGTACTTC
>TRBJ2-2|NA|TRBV7-3|NA
CASSLRGGTGELFF
TGTGCCAGCAGCTTGAGAGGAGGGACCGGGGAGCTGTTTTTT
>TRBJ1-2|NA|TRBV5-1|NA
CASSDSGTSGYTF
TGCGCCAGCAGCGATTCCGGGACAAGTGGCTACACCTTC
>TRBJ1-1|NA|TRBV5-1|TRBD1
CASSFLQGATTEAFF
TGCGCCAGCAGCTTCCTACAGGGGGCGACCACTGAAGCTTTCTTT
>TRBJ2-3|NA|TRBV4-2|NA
CASRPPTGGTDTQYF
TGTGCCAGCAGACCCCCGACAGGCGGCACAGATACGCAGTATTTT
>TRBJ1-6|NA|TRBV30|NA
CAWREVRNSPLHF
TGTGCCTGGAGGGAGGTCCGAAATTCACCCCTCCACTTT
>TRBJ2-1|once|TRBV6-1|NA
CASRGGAGGFEQFF
TGTGCCAGCAGGGGGGGGGCAGGGGGCTTTGAGCAGTTCTTC
>TRBJ2-5|NA|TRBV6-1|TRBD2
CASSEAQVRGAQYF
TGTGCCAGCAGTGAAGCCCAGGTCCGGGGGGCCCAGTACTTC
>TRBJ1-2|NA|TRBV2|NA
CASASRGSRFGYTF
TGTGCCAGCGCCTCGCGAGGGTCTAGATTCGGCTACACCTTC
>TRBJ2-3|NA|TRBV27|NA
CASSVWGAGVADTQYF
TGTGCCAGCAGTGTCTGGGGGGCAGGGGTCGCAGATACGCAGTATTTT
>TRBJ1-2|once|TRBV2|NA
CASSADPGRVNYGYTF
TGTGCCAGCAGTGCCGATCCCGGCAGGGTTAACTATGGCTACACCTTC
>TRBJ2-3|NA|TRBV9|NA
CASSSSVGALLSTDTQYF
TGTGCCAGCAGCTCCTCGGTGGGGGCCCTACTGAGCACAGATACGCAGTATTTT
>TRBJ1-1|NA|TRBV5-1|NA
CASSLAPTGLNTEAFF
TGCGCCAGCAGCTTGGCTCCCACAGGGTTAAACACTGAAGCTTTCTTT
>TRBJ2-6|NA|TRBV6-5|NA
CAAKQGGSGANVLTF
TGTGCCGCTAAACAGGGAGGCTCTGGGGCCAACGTCCTGACTTTC
>TRBJ2-2|NA|TRBV5-1|TRBD2
CASSSRELAGGPGELFF
TGCGCCAGCAGCTCCCGGGAGCTAGCGGGGGGGCCCGGGGAGCTGTTTTTT
>TRBJ2-2|NA|TRBV7-2|TRBD2
CASSPFRVAGAGELFF
TGTGCCAGCAGCCCCTTCCGGGTAGCGGGGGCTGGGGAGCTGTTTTTT
>TRBJ1-1|NA|TRBV29-1|NA
CSVAGTSGTEAFF
TGCAGCGTTGCCGGGACGTCAGGCACTGAAGCTTTCTTT
>TRBJ1-2|once|TRBV2|NA
CASSETGYRLYGYTF
TGTGCCAGCAGTGAGACAGGATATCGACTTTATGGCTACACCTTC
>TRBJ2-2|NA|TRBV5-4|NA
CASRPETNTGELFF
TGTGCCAGCAGACCCGAGACGAACACCGGGGAGCTGTTTTTT
>TRBJ1-1|NA|TRBV7-9|NA
CASSLGETEAFF
TGTGCCAGCAGCTTAGGGGAAACTGAAGCTTTCTTT
>TRBJ2-1|NA|TRBV30|NA
CAWSRDLIDEQFF
TGTGCCTGGAGCCGGGACTTGATCGATGAGCAGTTCTTC
>TRBJ2-5|NA|TRBV27|TRBD2
CASSPLAEQETQYF
TGTGCCAGCAGTCCGCTAGCGGAACAAGAGACCCAGTACTTC
>TRBJ1-6|NA|TRBV6-1|NA
CASTIQNDSPLHF
TGTGCCAGCACTATACAGAACGATTCACCCCTCCACTTT
>TRBJ2-3|NA|TRBV7-6|TRBD2
CASSPPSGVVADTQYF
TGTGCCAGCAGCCCTCCTAGCGGGGTAGTTGCAGATACGCAGTATTTT
>TRBJ1-5|once|TRBV7-8|TRBD1
CASTPGTGDQPQHF
TGTGCCAGCACCCCGGGGACAGGGGATCAGCCCCAGCATTTT
>TRBJ2-5|NA|TRBV18|TRBD1
CASSPTVTGGETQYF
TGTGCCAGCTCACCAACGGTTACAGGGGGGGAGACCCAGTACTTC
>TRBJ1-2|NA|TRBV19|NA
CASSMWGRGYGYTF
TGTGCCAGTAGTATGTGGGGAAGGGGCTATGGCTACACCTTC
>TRBJ1-5|NA|TRBV27|NA
CASSLNRVQPQHF
TGTGCCAGCAGTTTGAACCGGGTCCAGCCCCAGCATTTT
>TRBJ1-5|NA|TRBV19|NA
CASSADRLNQPQHF
TGTGCCAGTAGTGCTGACAGGTTAAATCAGCCCCAGCATTTT
>TRBJ1-4|once|TRBV5-1|NA
CASSSLPPGLNEKLFF
TGCGCCAGCAGCTCGCTCCCTCCGGGTCTTAATGAAAAACTGTTTTTT
>TRBJ2-1|NA|TRBV2|NA
CASRTGRGNEQFF
TGTGCCAGCAGGACAGGGAGGGGGAATGAGCAGTTCTTC
>TRBJ1-4|NA|TRBV6-1|TRBD1
CASRTGTGDEKLFF
TGTGCCAGCAGGACCGGGACAGGGGATGAAAAACTGTTTTTT
>TRBJ1-5|NA|TRBV5-1|NA
CASSLDGIQPQHF
TGCGCCAGCAGCTTGGATGGGATTCAGCCCCAGCATTTT